This T cell receptor beta chain stems from a study of cytomegalovirus exposure and HLA in healthy donors. V lost 6 bases and J 0 bases, leaving 8 bases between the germline ends. The germline gives CDR1 SNHLY, CDR2 FYNNEI. The CDR3 sequence is 13 residues long. The approximately 120-subject validation cohort, separate from the 666-subject first cohort, included the donors. Comment on this clone: Its antigen is unidentified.

The study's findings and limits: Cytomegalovirus status was reportedly diagnosed by the classifier with high sensitivity and specificity. While the bulk of TCR sequences proved rare, some public TCRs turned up in many donors. Under in vitro conditions, three CMV-associated chains were confirmed as specific for CMV antigens.

Clones were read by immunoSEQ multiplex PCR, and TCRdb kept only the in-frame ones, dropping some. The sample has around 200,000 clones; more than 65% are singletons. Sequenced input: PBMCs. The sequence was collected from a woman younger than 35 in good health and CMV-seropositive. This sequence joins TRBV2 and TRBJ1-1; no definite D call. The CDR3 loop is CASSQNMNTEAFF. The CDR3 DNA is TGTGCCAGCAGCCAAAACATGAACACTGAAGCTTTCTTT.